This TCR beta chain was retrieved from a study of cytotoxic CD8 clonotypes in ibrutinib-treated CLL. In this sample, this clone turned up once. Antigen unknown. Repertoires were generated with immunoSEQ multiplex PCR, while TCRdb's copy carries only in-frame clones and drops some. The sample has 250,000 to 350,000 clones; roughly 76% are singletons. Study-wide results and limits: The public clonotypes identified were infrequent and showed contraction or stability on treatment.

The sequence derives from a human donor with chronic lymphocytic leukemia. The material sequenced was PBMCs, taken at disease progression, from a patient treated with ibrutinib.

CDR3 sequence: CASSEGRETQYF. The CDR3 DNA sequence: TGTGCCAGCAGCGAAGGGAGGGAGACCCAGTACTTC. V usage is TRBV11-2 and J usage is TRBJ2-5; maybe TRBD2 (6 bases). V was trimmed by 5 bases and J by 5 bases, leaving 9 bases between them. Germline CDR1 is SGHAT and CDR2 is FQNNGV. This CDR3 has 12 amino acids. Supplemented by reference TRBV11-2 and TRBJ2-5, the full variable domain reads EAGVAQSPRYKIIEKRQSVAFWCNPISGHATLYWYQQILGQGPKLLIQFQNNGVVDDSQLPKDRFSAERLKGVDSTLKIQPAKLEDSAVYLCASSEGRETQYFGPGTRLLVL.